These T cell receptor beta chains were read from a single sample in a study of shared clonotypes between healthy human individuals. Here immunoSEQ multiplex PCR was the method, and the copy in TCRdb shows in-frame clones only, minus some. The data contain a few million clones, approximately 92% of them singletons. The sequencing sample was made of naive CD4+ T cells sorted from blood. Receptors were obtained from a man aged 18 to 35 in good health. CDR3s include the opening cysteine and the closing phenylalanine or tryptophan. The D gene is left open where the match is weak. Clone size is not always given. Where it is, it says once, few, many or a class for expanded clones.

d_gene: .
abundance: .
j_gene: TRBJ2-7
v_gene: TRBV5-1
CDR3aa: CASRSQAGNYEQYF
CDR3nt: TGCGCCAGCAGGTCTCAGGCAGGGAACTACGAGCAGTACTTC

d_gene: TRBD1
abundance: few
j_gene: TRBJ2-7
v_gene: TRBV6-5
CDR3aa: CASSYRDRGVYEQYF
CDR3nt: TGTGCCAGCAGTTACCGGGACAGGGGAGTCTACGAGCAGTACTTC

d_gene: TRBD2
abundance: .
j_gene: TRBJ2-5
v_gene: TRBV7-7
CDR3aa: CASSLGWTSGSETQYF
CDR3nt: TGTGCTAGCAGCTTAGGGTGGACTAGCGGGAGCGAGACCCAGTACTTC

d_gene: .
abundance: .
j_gene: TRBJ1-2
v_gene: TRBV13
CDR3aa: CASSLDPSYGYTF
CDR3nt: TGTGCCAGCAGCTTAGATCCCAGCTATGGCTACACCTTC

d_gene: .
abundance: .
j_gene: TRBJ1-5
v_gene: TRBV5-4
CDR3aa: CAGSLGGNSNQPQHF
CDR3nt: TGTGCCGGCAGCTTGGGTGGGAATAGCAATCAGCCCCAGCATTTT

d_gene: .
abundance: .
j_gene: TRBJ2-1
v_gene: TRBV28
CDR3aa: CASKGRAYNEQFF
CDR3nt: TGTGCCAGCAAGGGCAGAGCCTACAATGAGCAGTTCTTC

d_gene: TRBD1
abundance: .
j_gene: TRBJ2-5
v_gene: TRBV28
CDR3aa: CASSPGQAYQETQYF
CDR3nt: TGTGCCAGCAGCCCTGGACAGGCGTACCAAGAGACCCAGTACTTC

d_gene: TRBD2
abundance: .
j_gene: TRBJ2-1
v_gene: TRBV19
CDR3aa: CASSIDRGLAPNGEQFF
CDR3nt: TGTGCCAGTAGTATAGATCGGGGACTAGCCCCCAATGGTGAGCAGTTCTTC

d_gene: .
abundance: .
j_gene: TRBJ2-1
v_gene: TRBV2
CDR3aa: CARETGLMLFF
CDR3nt: TGTGCCAGGGAGACAGGTTTAATGCTGTTCTTC

d_gene: TRBD2
abundance: once
j_gene: TRBJ2-2
v_gene: TRBV5-4
CDR3aa: CASTLAGGQFGGELFF
CDR3nt: TGTGCCAGCACCCTTGCGGGGGGGCAGTTTGGCGGGGAGCTGTTTTTT

d_gene: .
abundance: .
j_gene: TRBJ2-1
v_gene: TRBV5-1
CDR3aa: CASSLAQGLYNEQFF
CDR3nt: TGCGCCAGCAGCTTGGCCCAGGGGCTCTACAATGAGCAGTTCTTC

d_gene: .
abundance: .
j_gene: TRBJ2-5
v_gene: TRBV7-9
CDR3aa: CASSLGPGLGEETQYF
CDR3nt: TGTGCCAGCAGCTTAGGTCCGGGTTTGGGGGAAGAGACCCAGTACTTC

d_gene: TRBD1
abundance: .
j_gene: TRBJ2-3
v_gene: TRBV4-2
CDR3aa: CASSQTSGQGAKDTQYF
CDR3nt: TGTGCCAGCAGCCAGACTTCCGGACAGGGGGCGAAGGATACGCAGTATTTT

d_gene: TRBD2
abundance: .
j_gene: TRBJ2-1
v_gene: TRBV27
CDR3aa: CASSPTSGGQNEQFF
CDR3nt: TGTGCCAGCAGTCCGACTAGCGGGGGGCAGAATGAGCAGTTCTTC

d_gene: TRBD1
abundance: .
j_gene: TRBJ2-3
v_gene: TRBV4-3
CDR3aa: CASSQGGQGFSTDTQYF
CDR3nt: TGCGCCAGCAGCCAAGGGGGACAGGGCTTTAGCACAGATACGCAGTATTTT

d_gene: .
abundance: .
j_gene: TRBJ2-2
v_gene: TRBV14
CDR3aa: CASSQESRSGELFF
CDR3nt: TGTGCCAGCAGCCAAGAGTCCAGGTCCGGGGAGCTGTTTTTT

d_gene: .
abundance: .
j_gene: TRBJ2-7
v_gene: TRBV28
CDR3aa: CASSPPAISYEQYF
CDR3nt: TGTGCCAGCAGCCCGCCAGCTATCTCCTACGAGCAGTACTTC

d_gene: TRBD1
abundance: .
j_gene: TRBJ2-1
v_gene: TRBV29-1
CDR3aa: CSVGTGGSYNEQFF
CDR3nt: TGCAGCGTTGGGACAGGGGGCTCCTACAATGAGCAGTTCTTC

d_gene: .
abundance: .
j_gene: TRBJ2-2
v_gene: TRBV2
CDR3aa: CASRGSRGAGELFF
CDR3nt: TGTGCCAGCAGGGGAAGCAGGGGGGCCGGGGAGCTGTTTTTT

d_gene: .
abundance: few
j_gene: TRBJ1-1
v_gene: TRBV28
CDR3aa: CASIPLKPNTEAFF
CDR3nt: TGTGCCAGCATACCTCTAAAACCCAACACTGAAGCTTTCTTT

d_gene: TRBD2
abundance: .
j_gene: TRBJ2-3
v_gene: TRBV2
CDR3aa: CASTKWGGVADTQYF
CDR3nt: TGTGCCAGCACCAAATGGGGGGGAGTGGCAGATACGCAGTATTTT

d_gene: TRBD2
abundance: .
j_gene: TRBJ2-3
v_gene: TRBV5-4
CDR3aa: CASSRRTSDSTDTQYF
CDR3nt: TGTGCCAGCAGCCGAAGGACTAGCGATAGCACAGATACGCAGTATTTT

d_gene: .
abundance: .
j_gene: TRBJ1-5
v_gene: TRBV19
CDR3aa: CASSIYRDYSNQPQHF
CDR3nt: TGTGCCAGTAGTATATACAGGGATTATAGCAATCAGCCCCAGCATTTT

d_gene: TRBD1
abundance: .
j_gene: TRBJ2-2
v_gene: TRBV7-3
CDR3aa: CASSTTGSGELFF
CDR3nt: TGTGCCAGCAGCACGACAGGGAGCGGGGAGCTGTTTTTT

d_gene: TRBD2
abundance: .
j_gene: TRBJ2-3
v_gene: TRBV5-1
CDR3aa: CASSPLAGATDTQYF
CDR3nt: TGCGCCAGCAGCCCACTAGCGGGGGCCACAGATACGCAGTATTTT

d_gene: .
abundance: .
j_gene: TRBJ2-3
v_gene: TRBV5-1
CDR3aa: CASSTEEPTDTQYF
CDR3nt: TGCGCCAGCAGCACCGAAGAACCCACAGATACGCAGTATTTT

d_gene: TRBD1
abundance: .
j_gene: TRBJ2-2
v_gene: TRBV5-8
CDR3aa: CASSLVDRVYTGELFF
CDR3nt: TGTGCCAGCAGCTTGGTAGACAGGGTCTACACCGGGGAGCTGTTTTTT

d_gene: .
abundance: .
j_gene: TRBJ2-3
v_gene: TRBV7-8
CDR3aa: CASSSPKAFTDTQYF
CDR3nt: TGTGCCAGCAGCTCACCAAAAGCCTTCACAGATACGCAGTATTTT

d_gene: .
abundance: .
j_gene: TRBJ2-7
v_gene: TRBV5-1
CDR3aa: CASSNPSYEQYF
CDR3nt: TGCGCCAGCAGCAACCCCTCTTACGAGCAGTACTTC

d_gene: .
abundance: .
j_gene: TRBJ2-2
v_gene: TRBV6-5
CDR3aa: CASSEVITGELFF
CDR3nt: TGTGCCAGCAGCGAGGTTATCACCGGGGAGCTGTTTTTT

d_gene: TRBD1
abundance: .
j_gene: TRBJ1-2
v_gene: TRBV29-1
CDR3aa: CSVWDRESSGYTF
CDR3nt: TGCAGCGTTTGGGACAGGGAATCAAGTGGCTACACCTTC

d_gene: TRBD2
abundance: .
j_gene: TRBJ2-2
v_gene: TRBV2
CDR3aa: CASSAGTSGANAGELFF
CDR3nt: TGTGCCAGCAGTGCGGGGACTAGCGGGGCAAATGCCGGGGAGCTGTTTTTT

d_gene: .
abundance: once
j_gene: TRBJ2-1
v_gene: TRBV7-6
CDR3aa: CASSPTGASIDEQFF
CDR3nt: TGTGCCAGCAGTCCAACTGGGGCCTCGATAGATGAGCAGTTCTTC

d_gene: .
abundance: .
j_gene: TRBJ2-7
v_gene: TRBV11-2
CDR3aa: CASSLSGSYEQYF
CDR3nt: TGTGCCAGCAGCTTATCCGGGAGCTACGAGCAGTACTTC

d_gene: .
abundance: .
j_gene: TRBJ2-3
v_gene: TRBV28
CDR3aa: CASSFGLSSTDTQYF
CDR3nt: TGTGCCAGCAGTTTCGGGCTATCTAGCACAGATACGCAGTATTTT

d_gene: .
abundance: .
j_gene: TRBJ1-2
v_gene: TRBV6-5
CDR3aa: CASSYNRDYGYTF
CDR3nt: TGTGCCAGCAGTTACAACAGGGACTATGGCTACACCTTC

d_gene: .
abundance: .
j_gene: TRBJ2-5
v_gene: TRBV2
CDR3aa: CASNSQGRIETQYF
CDR3nt: TGTGCCAGCAACTCTCAGGGCAGAATAGAGACCCAGTACTTC